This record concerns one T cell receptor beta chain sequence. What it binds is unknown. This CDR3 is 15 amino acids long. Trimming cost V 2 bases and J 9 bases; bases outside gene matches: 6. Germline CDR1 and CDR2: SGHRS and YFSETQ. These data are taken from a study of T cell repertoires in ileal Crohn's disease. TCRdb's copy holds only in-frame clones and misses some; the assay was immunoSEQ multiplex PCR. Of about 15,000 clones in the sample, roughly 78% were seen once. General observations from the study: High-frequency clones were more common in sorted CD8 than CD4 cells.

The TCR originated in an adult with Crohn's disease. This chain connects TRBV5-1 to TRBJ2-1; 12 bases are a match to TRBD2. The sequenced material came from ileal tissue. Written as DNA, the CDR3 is TGCGCCAGCAGCTTAAGACTAGCGGGGGAGGGTGAGCAGTTCTTC. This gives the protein CASSLRLAGEGEQFF.